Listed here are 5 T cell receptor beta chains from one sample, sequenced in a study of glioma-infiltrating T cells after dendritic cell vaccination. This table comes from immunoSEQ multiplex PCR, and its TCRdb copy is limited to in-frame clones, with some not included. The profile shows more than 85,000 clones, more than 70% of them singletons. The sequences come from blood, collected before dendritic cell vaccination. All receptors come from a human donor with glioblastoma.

The CDR3 loop reads CASSVGTSGGTDTQYF. The CDR3 DNA follows: TGTGCCAGTAGTGTTGGGACTAGCGGAGGCACAGATACGCAGTATTTT. The J gene is TRBJ2-3, the V gene TRBV19, with 11 bases matching TRBD2. Germline loops: CDR1 LNHDA, CDR2 SQIVND (reference sequence). The CDR3 is 16 residues long. V trimming: 5 bases; J trimming: 1 base; junction bases outside the gene matches: 5.

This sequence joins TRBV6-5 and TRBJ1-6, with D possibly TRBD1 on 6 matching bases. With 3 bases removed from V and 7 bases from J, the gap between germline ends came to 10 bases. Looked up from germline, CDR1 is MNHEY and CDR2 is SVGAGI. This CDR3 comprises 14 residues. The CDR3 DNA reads TGTGCCAGCAGTTATGGACAGAAGAATTCACCCCTCCACTTT. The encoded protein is CASSYGQKNSPLHF.

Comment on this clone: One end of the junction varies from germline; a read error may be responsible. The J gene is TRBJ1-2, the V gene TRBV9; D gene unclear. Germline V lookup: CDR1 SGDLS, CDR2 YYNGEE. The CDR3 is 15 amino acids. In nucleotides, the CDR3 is TGTGCCAGCAGCGTAGGTACGGGTTTTAACGATGGCTACACCTTC. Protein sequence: CASSVGTGFNDGYTF.

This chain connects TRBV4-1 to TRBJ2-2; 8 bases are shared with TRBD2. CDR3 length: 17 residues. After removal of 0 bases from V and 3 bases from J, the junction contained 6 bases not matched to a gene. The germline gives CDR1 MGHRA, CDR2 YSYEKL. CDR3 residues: CASSQEVSGGHTGELFF. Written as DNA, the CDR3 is TGCGCCAGCAGCCAAGAAGTGAGCGGGGGTCACACCGGGGAGCTGTTTTTT.

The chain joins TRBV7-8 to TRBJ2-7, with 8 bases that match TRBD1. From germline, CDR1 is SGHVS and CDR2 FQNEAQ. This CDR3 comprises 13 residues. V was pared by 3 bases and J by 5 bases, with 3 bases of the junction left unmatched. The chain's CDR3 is CASSFDRGHEQYF. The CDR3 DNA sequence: TGTGCCAGCAGCTTCGACAGGGGCCACGAGCAGTACTTC.